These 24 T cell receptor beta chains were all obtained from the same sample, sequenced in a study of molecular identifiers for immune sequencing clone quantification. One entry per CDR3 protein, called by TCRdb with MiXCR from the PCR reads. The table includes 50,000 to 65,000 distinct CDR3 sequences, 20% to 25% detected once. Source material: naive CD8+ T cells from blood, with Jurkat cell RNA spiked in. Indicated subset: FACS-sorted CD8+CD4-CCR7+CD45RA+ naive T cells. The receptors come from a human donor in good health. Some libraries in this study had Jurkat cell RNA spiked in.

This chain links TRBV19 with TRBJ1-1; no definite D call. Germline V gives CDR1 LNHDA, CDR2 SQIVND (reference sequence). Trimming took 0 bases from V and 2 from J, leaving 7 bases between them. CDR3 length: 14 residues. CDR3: CASSIENTNTEAFF. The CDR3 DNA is TGTGCCAGTAGTATAGAAAACACCAACACTGAAGCTTTCTTT.

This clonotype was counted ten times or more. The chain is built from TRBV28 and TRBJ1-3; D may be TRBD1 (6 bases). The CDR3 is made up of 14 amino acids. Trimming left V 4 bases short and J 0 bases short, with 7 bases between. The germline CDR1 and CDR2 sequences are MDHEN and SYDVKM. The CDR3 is CASSWDNSGNTIYF. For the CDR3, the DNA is TGTGCCAGCAGTTGGGACAACTCTGGAAACACCATATATTTT.

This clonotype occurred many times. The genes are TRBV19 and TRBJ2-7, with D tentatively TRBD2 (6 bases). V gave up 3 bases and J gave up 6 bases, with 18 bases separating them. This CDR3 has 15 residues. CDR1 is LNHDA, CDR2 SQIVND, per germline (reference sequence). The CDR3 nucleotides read TGTGCCAGTAGTATTATCTCCCAGGGACTGGGCGAGCAGTACTTC. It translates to CASSIISQGLGEQYF.

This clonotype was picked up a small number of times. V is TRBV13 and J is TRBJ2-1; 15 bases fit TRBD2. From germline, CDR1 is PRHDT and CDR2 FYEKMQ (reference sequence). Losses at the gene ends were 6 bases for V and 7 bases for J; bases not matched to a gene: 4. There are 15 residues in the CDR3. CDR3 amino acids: CASSYGTSGRNEQFF. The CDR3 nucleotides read TGTGCCAGCAGTTACGGGACTAGCGGGAGGAATGAGCAGTTCTTC.

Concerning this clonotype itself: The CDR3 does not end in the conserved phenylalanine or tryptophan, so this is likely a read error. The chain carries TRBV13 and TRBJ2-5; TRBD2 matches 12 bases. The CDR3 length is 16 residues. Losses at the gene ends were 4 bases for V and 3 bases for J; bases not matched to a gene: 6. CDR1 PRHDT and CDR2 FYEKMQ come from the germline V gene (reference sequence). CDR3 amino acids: CASSSRTSGVEETQYL. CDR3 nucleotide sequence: TGTGCCAGCAGCTCCAGGACTAGCGGGGTAGAAGAGACCCAGTACCTC.

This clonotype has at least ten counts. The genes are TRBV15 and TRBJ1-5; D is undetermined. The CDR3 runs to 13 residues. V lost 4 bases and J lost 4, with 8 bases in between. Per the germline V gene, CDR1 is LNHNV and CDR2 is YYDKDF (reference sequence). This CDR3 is CATSKGPNQPQHF. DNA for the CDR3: TGTGCCACCAGCAAAGGACCAAATCAGCCCCAGCATTTT.

The CDR3 DNA reads as TGCAGTGCTAGAGATTTAAGTATTAGTGGGGAGCAGTTCTTC. Translated, it gives CSARDLSISGEQFF. V usage is TRBV20-1 and J usage is TRBJ2-1; D unclear. In germline, CDR1 is DFQATT, CDR2 SNEGSKA (reference sequence). The CDR3 totals 14 residues. V was cut by 0 bases and J by 10 bases, with 16 bases left in between.

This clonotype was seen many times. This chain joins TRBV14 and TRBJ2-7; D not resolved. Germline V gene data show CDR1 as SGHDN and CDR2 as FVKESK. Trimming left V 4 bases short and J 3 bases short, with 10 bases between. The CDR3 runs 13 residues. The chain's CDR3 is CASSPPYDYEQYF. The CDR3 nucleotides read TGTGCCAGCAGCCCACCCTATGACTACGAGCAGTACTTC.

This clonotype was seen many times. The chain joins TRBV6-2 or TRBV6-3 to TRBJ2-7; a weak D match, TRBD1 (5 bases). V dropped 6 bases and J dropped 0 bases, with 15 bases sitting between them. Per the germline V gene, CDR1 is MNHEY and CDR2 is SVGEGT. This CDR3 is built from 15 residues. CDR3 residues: CASSPGGAASYEQYF. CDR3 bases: TGTGCCAGCAGCCCCGGTGGGGCAGCCTCCTACGAGCAGTACTTC.

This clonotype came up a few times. For the CDR3, the DNA is TGTGCCAGCAGCCCCGGGACAGGTATTGGGATTGGGGCCAACGTCCTGACTTTC. This translates into CASSPGTGIGIGANVLTF. The V gene is TRBV27, the J gene TRBJ2-6; 8 positions agree with TRBD1. The CDR3 spans 18 residues. The J segment lost 3 bases and the V segment lost 6 bases, leaving 13 bases of the junction unmatched. The germline V gene has CDR1 MNHEY and CDR2 SMNVEV (reference sequence).

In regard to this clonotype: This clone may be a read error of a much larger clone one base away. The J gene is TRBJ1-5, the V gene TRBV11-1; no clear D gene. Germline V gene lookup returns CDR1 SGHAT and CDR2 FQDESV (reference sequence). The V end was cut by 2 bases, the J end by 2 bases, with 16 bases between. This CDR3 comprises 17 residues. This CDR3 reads CASSLSDMFSCNQPQHF. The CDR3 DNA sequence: TGTGCCAGCAGCTTATCCGACATGTTTAGCTGCAATCAGCCCCAGCATTTT.

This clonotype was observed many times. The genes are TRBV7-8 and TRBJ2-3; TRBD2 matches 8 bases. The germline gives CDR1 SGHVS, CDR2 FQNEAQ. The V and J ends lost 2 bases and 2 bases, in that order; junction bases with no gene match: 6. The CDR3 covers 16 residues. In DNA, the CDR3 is TGTGCCAGCAGCTTACGTGTAGCGGGGCTCACAGATACGCAGTATTTT. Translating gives CASSLRVAGLTDTQYF.

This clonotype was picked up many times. In DNA form, the CDR3 reads TGCGCCAGCAGCCAAGAGCAGGGTAGGGACTATGGCTACACCTTC. Translation gives CASSQEQGRDYGYTF. The chain combines TRBV4-1 with TRBJ1-2; a weak D match, TRBD1 (5 bases). CDR3 length equals 15 residues. CDR1 and CDR2 from the germline V gene are MGHRA and YSYEKL. Trimming removed 0 bases from V and 3 bases from J, with 11 bases in between.

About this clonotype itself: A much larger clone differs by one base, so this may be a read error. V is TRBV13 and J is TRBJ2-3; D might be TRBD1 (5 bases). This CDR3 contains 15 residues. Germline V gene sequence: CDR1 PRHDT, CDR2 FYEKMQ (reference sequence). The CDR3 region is CTSTLDIKGTDTQYF. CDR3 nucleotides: TGTACCAGCACCCTGGACATAAAAGGAACAGATACGCAGTATTTT.

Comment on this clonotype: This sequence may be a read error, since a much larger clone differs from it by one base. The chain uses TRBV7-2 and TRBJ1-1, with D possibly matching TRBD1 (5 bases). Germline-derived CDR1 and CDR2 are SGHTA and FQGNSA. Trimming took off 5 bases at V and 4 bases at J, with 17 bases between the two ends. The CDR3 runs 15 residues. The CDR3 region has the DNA TGTACCAGCAGCCCGGGACGGGGTCTTGGCACTGAAGCTTTCTTT. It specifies CTSSPGRGLGTEAFF.

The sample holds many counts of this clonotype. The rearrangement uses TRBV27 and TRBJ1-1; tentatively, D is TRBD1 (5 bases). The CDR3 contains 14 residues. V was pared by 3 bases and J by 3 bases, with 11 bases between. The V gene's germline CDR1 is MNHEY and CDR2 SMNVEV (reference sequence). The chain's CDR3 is CASSFSMGDTEAFF. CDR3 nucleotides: TGTGCCAGCAGTTTCAGTATGGGGGACACTGAAGCTTTCTTT.

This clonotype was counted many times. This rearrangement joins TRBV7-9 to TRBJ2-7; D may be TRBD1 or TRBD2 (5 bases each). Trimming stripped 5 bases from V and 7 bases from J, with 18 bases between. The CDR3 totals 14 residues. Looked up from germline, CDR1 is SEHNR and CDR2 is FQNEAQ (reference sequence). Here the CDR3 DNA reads TGTGCCAGCAGCCTTGGGGCTCTTCCGGGGGAGCAGTACTTC. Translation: CASSLGALPGEQYF.

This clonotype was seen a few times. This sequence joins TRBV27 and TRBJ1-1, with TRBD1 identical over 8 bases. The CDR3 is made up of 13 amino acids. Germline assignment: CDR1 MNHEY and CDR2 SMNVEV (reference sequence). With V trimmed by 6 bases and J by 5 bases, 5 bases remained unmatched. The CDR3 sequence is CASRPGQGTEAFF. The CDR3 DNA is TGTGCCAGCAGACCAGGACAGGGAACTGAAGCTTTCTTT.

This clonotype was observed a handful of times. The chain's CDR3 is CASSQTGLSYNEQFF. CDR3 bases: TGTGCCAGCAGTCAAACAGGGTTGAGCTACAATGAGCAGTTCTTC. The genes are TRBV6-5 and TRBJ2-1, with a tentative D call TRBD1 (6 bases). The germline V gene encodes CDR1 MNHEY and CDR2 SVGAGI. This CDR3 contains 15 residues. Trimming stripped 5 bases from V and 3 bases from J, with 14 bases between.

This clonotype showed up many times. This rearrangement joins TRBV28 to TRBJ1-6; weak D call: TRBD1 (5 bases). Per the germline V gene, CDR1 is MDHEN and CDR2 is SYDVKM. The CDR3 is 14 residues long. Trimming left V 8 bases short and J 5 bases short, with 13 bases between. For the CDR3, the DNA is TGTGCCAGCGCTTGGACAAAGGATAATTCACCCCTCCACTTT. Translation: CASAWTKDNSPLHF.

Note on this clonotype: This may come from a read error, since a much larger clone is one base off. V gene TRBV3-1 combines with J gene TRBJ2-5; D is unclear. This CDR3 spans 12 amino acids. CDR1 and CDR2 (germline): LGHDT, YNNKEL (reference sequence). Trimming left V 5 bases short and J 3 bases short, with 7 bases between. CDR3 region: CASSNLEETQYF. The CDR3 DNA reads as TGTGCCAGCAGCAACCTCGAAGAGACCCAGTACTTC.

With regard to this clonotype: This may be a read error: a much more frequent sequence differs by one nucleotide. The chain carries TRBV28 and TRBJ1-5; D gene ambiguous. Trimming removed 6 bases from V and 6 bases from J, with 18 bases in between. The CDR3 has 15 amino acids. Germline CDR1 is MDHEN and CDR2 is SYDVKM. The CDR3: CASSQPRKLSQPQHF. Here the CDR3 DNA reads TGTGCCAGCAGCCAACCCAGGAAGTTAAGTCAGCCCCAGCATTTT.

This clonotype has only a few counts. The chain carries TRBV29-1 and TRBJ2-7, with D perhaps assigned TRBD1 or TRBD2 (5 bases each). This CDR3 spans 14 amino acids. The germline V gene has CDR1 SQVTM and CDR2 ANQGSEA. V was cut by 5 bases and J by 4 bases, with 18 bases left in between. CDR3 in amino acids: CSVSPGASGYEQYF. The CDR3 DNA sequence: TGCAGCGTTTCTCCCGGGGCGTCCGGTTACGAGCAGTACTTC.

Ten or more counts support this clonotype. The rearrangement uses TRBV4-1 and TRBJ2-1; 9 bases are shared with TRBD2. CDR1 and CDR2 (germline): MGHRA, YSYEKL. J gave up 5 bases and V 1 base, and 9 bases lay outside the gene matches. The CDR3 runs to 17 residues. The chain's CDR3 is CASSQGTLAGWDNEQFF. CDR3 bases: TGCGCCAGCAGCCAAGGGACTCTAGCGGGGTGGGACAATGAGCAGTTCTTC.